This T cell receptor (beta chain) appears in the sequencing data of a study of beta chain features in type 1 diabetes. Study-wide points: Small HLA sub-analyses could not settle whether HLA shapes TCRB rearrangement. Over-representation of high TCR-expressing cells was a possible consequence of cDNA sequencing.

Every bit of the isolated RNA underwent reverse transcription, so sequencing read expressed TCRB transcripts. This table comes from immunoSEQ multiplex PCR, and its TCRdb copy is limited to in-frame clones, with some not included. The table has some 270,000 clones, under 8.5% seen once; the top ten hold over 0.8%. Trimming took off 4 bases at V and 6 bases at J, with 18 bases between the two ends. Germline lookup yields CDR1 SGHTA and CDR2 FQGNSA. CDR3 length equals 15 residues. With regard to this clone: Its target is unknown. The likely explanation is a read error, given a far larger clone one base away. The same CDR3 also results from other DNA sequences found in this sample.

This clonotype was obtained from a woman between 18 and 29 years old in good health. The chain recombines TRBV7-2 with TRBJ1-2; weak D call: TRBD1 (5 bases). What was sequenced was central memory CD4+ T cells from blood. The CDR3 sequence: CASSSKLGTENGYTF. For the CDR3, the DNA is TGTGCCAGCAGCTCCAAGTTGGGGACCGAGAATGGCTACACCTTC.